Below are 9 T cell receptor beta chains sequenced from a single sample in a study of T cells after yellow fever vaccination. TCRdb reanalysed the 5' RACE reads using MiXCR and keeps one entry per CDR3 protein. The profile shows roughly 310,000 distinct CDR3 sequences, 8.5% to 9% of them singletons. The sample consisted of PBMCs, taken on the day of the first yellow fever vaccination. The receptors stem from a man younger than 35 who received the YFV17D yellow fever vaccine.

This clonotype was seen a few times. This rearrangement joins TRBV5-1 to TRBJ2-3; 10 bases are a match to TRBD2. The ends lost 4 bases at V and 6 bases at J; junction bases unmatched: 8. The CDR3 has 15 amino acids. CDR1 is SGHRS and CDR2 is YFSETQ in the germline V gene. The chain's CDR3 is CASSLGLAGVDTQYF. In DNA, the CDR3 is TGCGCCAGCAGCCTGGGGCTAGCGGGGGTCGATACGCAGTATTTT.

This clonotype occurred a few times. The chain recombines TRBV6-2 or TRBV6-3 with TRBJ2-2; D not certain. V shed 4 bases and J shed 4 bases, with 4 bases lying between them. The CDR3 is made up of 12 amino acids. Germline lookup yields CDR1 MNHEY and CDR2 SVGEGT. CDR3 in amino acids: CASSWLTGELFF. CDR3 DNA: TGTGCCAGCAGTTGGCTCACCGGGGAGCTGTTTTTT.

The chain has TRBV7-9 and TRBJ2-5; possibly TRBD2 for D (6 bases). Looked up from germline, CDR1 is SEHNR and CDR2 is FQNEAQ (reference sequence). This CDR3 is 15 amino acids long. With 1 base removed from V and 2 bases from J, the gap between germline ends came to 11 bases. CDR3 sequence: CASSLGGLLQETQYF. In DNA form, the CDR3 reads TGTGCCAGCAGCTTAGGTGGACTACTACAAGAGACCCAGTACTTC. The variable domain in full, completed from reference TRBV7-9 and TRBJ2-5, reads DTGVSQNPRHKITKRGQNVTFRCDPISEHNRLYWYRQTLGQGPEFLTYFQNEAQLEKSRLLSDRFSAERPKGSFSTLEIQRTEQGDSAMYLCASSLGGLLQETQYFGPGTRLLVL.

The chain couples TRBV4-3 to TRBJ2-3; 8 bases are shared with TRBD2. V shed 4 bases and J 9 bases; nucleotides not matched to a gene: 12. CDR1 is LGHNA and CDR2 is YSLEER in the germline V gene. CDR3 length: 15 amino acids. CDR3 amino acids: CASSPLAGRPQTQYF. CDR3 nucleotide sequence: TGCGCCAGCAGCCCGCTAGCGGGCCGCCCCCAAACGCAGTATTTT.

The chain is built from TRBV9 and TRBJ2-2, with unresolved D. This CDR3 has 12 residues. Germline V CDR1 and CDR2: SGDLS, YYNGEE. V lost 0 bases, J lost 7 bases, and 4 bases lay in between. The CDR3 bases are TGTGCCAGCAGCGTAGTGGTCGGGGAGCTGTTTTTT. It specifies CASSVVVGELFF.

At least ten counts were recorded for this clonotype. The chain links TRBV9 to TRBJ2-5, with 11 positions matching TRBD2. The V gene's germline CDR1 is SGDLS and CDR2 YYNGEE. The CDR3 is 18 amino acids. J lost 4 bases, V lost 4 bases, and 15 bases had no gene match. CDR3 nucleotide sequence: TGTGCCAGCAGCCCTTCGCCTAGCGGGGGGTTCAATATAGAGACCCAGTACTTC. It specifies CASSPSPSGGFNIETQYF.

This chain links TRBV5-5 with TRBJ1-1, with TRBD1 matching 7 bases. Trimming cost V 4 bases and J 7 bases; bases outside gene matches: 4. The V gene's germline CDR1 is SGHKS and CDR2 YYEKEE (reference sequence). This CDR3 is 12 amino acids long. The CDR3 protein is CASSRQGIEAFF. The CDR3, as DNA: TGTGCCAGCAGCAGACAGGGTATTGAAGCTTTCTTT.

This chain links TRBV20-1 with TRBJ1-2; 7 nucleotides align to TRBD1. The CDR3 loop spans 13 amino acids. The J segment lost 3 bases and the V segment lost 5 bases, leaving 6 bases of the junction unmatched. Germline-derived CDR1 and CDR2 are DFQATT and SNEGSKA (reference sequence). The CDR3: CSAPQTGYYGYTF. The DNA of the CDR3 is TGCAGTGCTCCCCAGACAGGGTACTATGGCTACACCTTC.

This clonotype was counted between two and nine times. The CDR3 protein is CASSQEGSGGLVNDTQYF. The CDR3 nucleotides read TGCGCCAGCAGCCAAGAAGGGAGCGGGGGCTTAGTCAACGATACGCAGTATTTT. The chain recombines TRBV4-3 with TRBJ2-3; 8 nucleotides align to TRBD2. Germline loops: CDR1 LGHNA, CDR2 YSLEER. The CDR3 extends over 18 amino acids. V lost 0 bases and J lost 6; bases outside the gene matches: 14.